Presented here are 16 T cell receptor beta chains from one specimen sequenced in a study of neurological immune-mediated disorders. As for time point: longitudinal time-point 3. In TCRdb, the 5' RACE reads were re-called with MiXCR into one record per CDR3 protein. The sample contains about 48,000 distinct CDR3 sequences, 9.5% to 15% of which appear only once. Sequenced material: PBMCs. These receptors were obtained from a male donor with HTLV-1-associated myelopathy (HAM/TSP).

This clonotype was seen only a few times. V gene TRBV6-2 or TRBV6-3 combines with J gene TRBJ2-1, with a tentative D call TRBD1 (5 bases). V was pared by 0 bases and J by 8 bases, with 11 bases between. The CDR3 consists of 14 residues. Germline CDR1 reads MNHEY; CDR2 reads SVGEGT. The CDR3: CASSYSRVGHEQFF. CDR3 nucleotides: TGTGCCAGCAGTTACTCCAGGGTTGGGCATGAGCAGTTCTTC.

This clonotype was seen at least ten times. In DNA, the CDR3 is TGTGCCAGCAGCTTAGAGGGGCCTGGCGGGGGGGCCTACGAGCAGTACTTC. Amino acids: CASSLEGPGGGAYEQYF. This chain links TRBV7-2 with TRBJ2-7; TRBD2 aligns across 9 bases. J lost 2 bases, V lost 1 base, and 9 bases had no gene match. Germline CDR1 SGHTA, CDR2 FQGNSA. The CDR3 loop spans 17 amino acids.

This clonotype was picked up many times. V gene TRBV7-9 combines with J gene TRBJ2-7; no firm D call. Germline CDR1 reads SEHNR; CDR2 reads FQNEAQ (reference sequence). The length of the CDR3 is 13 residues. V lost 5 bases and J 1 base, leaving 9 bases between the germline ends. The CDR3 DNA reads as TGTGCCAGCAGCGGTAGGAGATCCTACGAGCAGTACTTC. This codes for CASSGRRSYEQYF. The full variable domain, rest sourced from reference TRBV7-9 and TRBJ2-7, is DTGVSQNPRHKITKRGQNVTFRCDPISEHNRLYWYRQTLGQGPEFLTYFQNEAQLEKSRLLSDRFSAERPKGSFSTLEIQRTEQGDSAMYLCASSGRRSYEQYFGPGTRLTVT.

This clonotype was counted only a few times. The CDR3 loop reads CSVTPLLGQQETQYF. CDR3 DNA: TGCAGCGTTACCCCCCTGTTAGGGCAACAAGAGACCCAGTACTTC. This chain connects TRBV29-1 to TRBJ2-5; D gene ambiguous. Germline V gene lookup returns CDR1 SQVTM and CDR2 ANQGSEA. Deletions cut 5 bases from V and 2 bases from J, with 18 bases between. CDR3 length: 15 amino acids.

This clonotype was detected many times. The rearrangement joins TRBV7-8 to TRBJ2-2; D is undetermined. This CDR3 region has 15 residues. V lost 1 base to trimming and J lost 0 bases, with 6 bases between them. CDR1 is SGHVS, CDR2 FQNEAQ, per germline. The CDR3 nucleotides read TGTGCCAGCAGCTTAGTCAGGACGAACACCGGGGAGCTGTTTTTT. It yields the protein CASSLVRTNTGELFF.

This clonotype showed up many times. The chain is built from TRBV10-3 and TRBJ1-4; D perhaps matches TRBD1 (6 bases). Between the trimmed V and J ends, which lost 5 bases and 0 bases, there was a span of 10 bases. Looked up from germline, CDR1 is ENHRY and CDR2 is SYGVKD. This CDR3 has 15 amino acids. The CDR3 nucleotides are TGTGCCATCAGTCAACAGGGAACAACTAATGAAAAACTGTTTTTT. Protein product: CAISQQGTTNEKLFF.

At least ten counts were recorded for this clonotype. This chain links TRBV3-1 with TRBJ1-4, with D perhaps TRBD1 (5 bases). Trimming shortened V by 1 base and J by 6 bases, and 12 bases separated the two germline ends. CDR3 length: 15 amino acids. Per germline, CDR1 LGHDT and CDR2 YNNKEL (reference sequence). CDR3 loop: CASSQATGLHEKLFF. The DNA for the CDR3 is TGTGCCAGCAGCCAAGCTACAGGACTGCATGAAAAACTGTTTTTT.

This clonotype was observed many times. CDR3 coding DNA: TGTGCCAGTACCGAAACAGGGGGCTACGAGCAGTACTTC. Amino acids: CASTETGGYEQYF. This chain joins TRBV7-6 and TRBJ2-7; 8 nucleotides agree with TRBD1. The ends lost 9 bases at V and 3 bases at J; junction bases unmatched: 7. The CDR3 length is 13 residues. Germline assignment: CDR1 SGHVS and CDR2 FNYEAQ.

This clonotype came up many times. The rearrangement links TRBV7-2 to TRBJ2-7; perhaps TRBD2 as D (6 bases). Germline lookup yields CDR1 SGHTA and CDR2 FQGNSA. The CDR3 contains 14 residues. Trimming removed 3 bases at V and 3 bases at J, with 12 bases between. CDR3 loop: CASSFNPSDYEQYF. For the CDR3, the DNA is TGTGCCAGCAGCTTCAACCCTAGCGACTACGAGCAGTACTTC. Full variable domain (missing parts from reference TRBV7-2 and TRBJ2-7): GAGVSQSPSNKVTEKGKDVELRCDPISGHTALYWYRQSLGQGLEFLIYFQGNSAPDKSGLPSDRFSAERTGGSVSTLTIQRTQQEDSAVYLCASSFNPSDYEQYFGPGTRLTVT.

This clonotype was recorded at least ten times. The rearrangement links TRBV7-2 to TRBJ2-1; no clear D. This CDR3 comprises 14 residues. CDR1 and CDR2 (germline): SGHTA, FQGNSA. Trimming left V 3 bases short and J 4 bases short, with 10 bases between. CDR3 loop: CASSFGLEYNEQFF. In DNA form, the CDR3 reads TGTGCCAGCAGCTTTGGGCTAGAATACAATGAGCAGTTCTTC.

Points on this clonotype: This sequence may be a read error, since a much larger clone differs from it by one base. The chain carries TRBV9 and TRBJ2-7; TRBD2 agrees at 10 bases. In germline, CDR1 is SGDLS, CDR2 YYNGEE. The CDR3 has 15 amino acids. The CDR3, as DNA: TGTACCAGCAGCGTAACCAGCGGGGGGGCCATCGAGCAGTACTTC. It is translated as CTSSVTSGGAIEQYF.

In this sample, this clonotype turned up many times. The rearrangement links TRBV2 to TRBJ2-3; 9 positions agree with TRBD1. The CDR3 runs 16 residues. In germline, CDR1 is SNHLY, CDR2 FYNNEI. V was pared by 1 base and J by 4 bases, with 6 bases of the junction left unmatched. CDR3 residues: CASSEGDRVFSDTQYF. The CDR3 nucleotides read TGTGCCAGCAGTGAAGGGGACAGGGTCTTTTCAGATACGCAGTATTTT.

Ten or more counts support this clonotype. V usage is TRBV7-2 and J usage is TRBJ2-3; TRBD1 aligns across 9 bases. This CDR3 has 18 amino acids. Losses at the gene ends were 7 bases for V and 3 bases for J; bases not matched to a gene: 17. The germline V gene encodes CDR1 SGHTA and CDR2 FQGNSA. The CDR3 coding sequence is TGTGCCAGCAACCTTAGGGTCCCAACAGGGGGCATAACAGATACGCAGTATTTT. This sequence encodes CASNLRVPTGGITDTQYF.

This clonotype was detected many times. The V call is TRBV5-6, the J call TRBJ2-7, with D unclear. CDR3 size: 15 residues. Trimming pared 4 bases from V and 3 bases from J, leaving 17 bases between. Looked up from germline, CDR1 is SGHDT and CDR2 is YYEEEE. CDR3 region: CASSQTGSLFYEQYF. CDR3 nucleotide sequence: TGTGCCAGCAGCCAGACCGGGTCCCTATTCTACGAGCAGTACTTC.

This clonotype was detected many times. The rearrangement uses TRBV6-2 or TRBV6-3 and TRBJ1-2; 10 bases map to TRBD1. Germline V gene data show CDR1 as MNHEY and CDR2 as SVGEGT. The CDR3 has 14 amino acids. J lost 7 bases, V lost 4 bases, and 6 bases had no gene match. The CDR3 bases are TGTGCCAGCAGTTCTACCGGGACAGGGGTTGGCTACACCTTC. Protein product: CASSSTGTGVGYTF.

This clonotype was detected ten times or more. The V gene is TRBV20-1, the J gene TRBJ2-3; 11 bases map to TRBD2. The CDR3 sequence is 16 residues long. CDR1 DFQATT and CDR2 SNEGSKA come from the germline V gene (reference sequence). The ends lost 6 bases at V and 2 bases at J; junction bases unmatched: 10. CDR3 sequence: CSANQGTSGSTDTQYF. The CDR3 coding sequence is TGCAGTGCAAACCAAGGGACTAGCGGATCCACAGATACGCAGTATTTT.